These T cell receptor beta chains were read from a single sample in a study of cytomegalovirus exposure and HLA in healthy donors. The table came from immunoSEQ multiplex PCR; TCRdb's copy has only in-frame clones and leaves some out. The repertoire table contains about 77,000 clones. Sequenced input: PBMCs. The source is a man between 45 and 60 years old in good health and CMV-seropositive. The conserved cysteine and the conserved F or W are not part of the CDR3 here. The order of the fields is J gene, V gene, CDR3 length, CDR3 protein.

J: TRBJ1-1
V: TRBV5-1
length: 13
CDR3: ASSVRQGLETEAF

J: TRBJ1-1
V: TRBV2
length: 10
CDR3: ASSDRGTEAF

J: TRBJ2-1
V: TRBV5-1
length: 14
CDR3: ASSLPPPAGLNEQF

J: TRBJ2-3
V: TRBV2
length: 13
CDR3: ASSAGQGVTDTQY

J: TRBJ2-1
V: TRBV9
length: 11
CDR3: ASSVVLVGEQF

J: TRBJ2-7
V: TRBV14
length: 12
CDR3: ASSQVSGSYEQY

J: TRBJ1-3
V: TRBV7-2
length: 14
CDR3: ASSRGQVNSGNTIY

J: TRBJ2-7
V: TRBV6-1
length: 13
CDR3: ASSEARLTGYEQY

J: TRBJ1-2
V: TRBV7-3
length: 11
CDR3: ASRPGVGYGYT

J: TRBJ2-1
V: TRBV7-9
length: 10
CDR3: ASSRTNNEQF

J: TRBJ1-2
V: TRBV9
length: 13
CDR3: ASSPRGEGGYGYT

J: TRBJ1-1
V: TRBV7-9
length: 13
CDR3: ASSGTWGGVTEAF

J: TRBJ1-2
V: TRBV2
length: 13
CDR3: ASMEGGTENYGYT

J: TRBJ1-2
V: TRBV5-1
length: 11
CDR3: ASSSGQNYGYT

J: TRBJ1-1
V: TRBV10-3
length: 10
CDR3: AISPPGVEPF

J: TRBJ2-7
V: TRBV5-1
length: 12
CDR3: ASSFVGSSYEQY

J: TRBJ2-1
V: TRBV19
length: 14
CDR3: GAGGIGKVFGDEQF

J: TRBJ2-1
V: TRBV6-1
length: 14
CDR3: ASSEVLRGDNNEQF

J: TRBJ1-3
V: TRBV10-3
length: 14
CDR3: AISGPQGLPGNTIY

J: TRBJ1-2
V: TRBV6-5
length: 11
CDR3: ASSRQPNYGYT

J: TRBJ1-2
V: TRBV6-5
length: 13
CDR3: ASSSLGGPHYGYT

J: TRBJ2-5
V: TRBV2
length: 12
CDR3: ASTGGSGWETQY

J: TRBJ1-2
V: TRBV7-2
length: 12
CDR3: ASSLEGTGYGYT

J: TRBJ2-3
V: TRBV11-2
length: 10
CDR3: ASERGTDTQY

J: TRBJ2-7
V: TRBV5-1
length: 16
CDR3: ASSLSYFGELTSYEQY

J: TRBJ1-1
V: TRBV6-1
length: 9
CDR3: ASMGGGEAF

J: TRBJ2-5
V: TRBV2
length: 12
CDR3: ASSEGRGQETQY

J: TRBJ1-5
V: TRBV18
length: 12
CDR3: ASSSDRDNQPQH

J: TRBJ2-4
V: TRBV28
length: 15
CDR3: ASSPRPGVLAKNIQY

J: TRBJ2-7
V: TRBV27
length: 14
CDR3: ASSYDWGQGAEEQY

J: TRBJ2-1
V: TRBV11-2
length: 11
CDR3: ASSPDRDNEQF

J: TRBJ2-1
V: TRBV9
length: 10
CDR3: ASSPLDNEQF

J: TRBJ1-1
V: TRBV9
length: 10
CDR3: ASGGGNTEAF

J: TRBJ2-7
V: TRBV14
length: 12
CDR3: ASSFDSSSYEQY

J: TRBJ1-1
V: TRBV6-6
length: 12
CDR3: ASSPRDINTEAF

J: TRBJ1-1
V: TRBV29-1
length: 11
CDR3: SARDKINTEAF

J: TRBJ2-2
V: TRBV4-1
length: 15
CDR3: ASSQISWGAGTGELF

J: TRBJ1-5
V: TRBV2
length: 15
CDR3: ASSEYIRTSQGQPQH

J: TRBJ2-3
V: TRBV28
length: 10
CDR3: ASRPGTDTQY

J: TRBJ2-4
V: TRBV5-1
length: 12
CDR3: ASSSRTGRGFQY

J: TRBJ2-2
V: TRBV30
length: 11
CDR3: AWSRGDTGELF

J: TRBJ2-1
V: TRBV5-1
length: 13
CDR3: ASSYPGQGTDEQF

J: TRBJ1-4
V: TRBV4-1
length: 10
CDR3: ASSQDPQGVF

J: TRBJ1-3
V: TRBV19
length: 14
CDR3: ASSTAEGTSGNTIY

J: TRBJ2-1
V: TRBV28
length: 9
CDR3: ASSFLREQF